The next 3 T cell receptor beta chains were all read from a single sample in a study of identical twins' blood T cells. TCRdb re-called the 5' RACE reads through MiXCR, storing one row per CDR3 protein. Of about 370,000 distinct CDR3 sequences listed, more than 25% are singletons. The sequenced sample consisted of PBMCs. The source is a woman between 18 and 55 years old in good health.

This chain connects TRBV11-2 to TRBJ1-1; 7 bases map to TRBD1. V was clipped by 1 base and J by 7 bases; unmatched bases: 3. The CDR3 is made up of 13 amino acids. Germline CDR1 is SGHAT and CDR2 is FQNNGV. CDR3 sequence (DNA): TGTGCCAGCAGCTTAGTAGGGGACAGTGAAGCTTTCTTT. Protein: CASSLVGDSEAFF.

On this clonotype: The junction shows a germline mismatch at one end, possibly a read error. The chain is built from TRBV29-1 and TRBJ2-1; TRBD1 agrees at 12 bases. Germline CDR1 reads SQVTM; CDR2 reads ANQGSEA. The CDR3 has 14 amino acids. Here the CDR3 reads CSVVGGQGANGQFF. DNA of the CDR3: TGCAGCGTGGTGGGGGGACAGGGGGCGAATGGGCAGTTCTTC.

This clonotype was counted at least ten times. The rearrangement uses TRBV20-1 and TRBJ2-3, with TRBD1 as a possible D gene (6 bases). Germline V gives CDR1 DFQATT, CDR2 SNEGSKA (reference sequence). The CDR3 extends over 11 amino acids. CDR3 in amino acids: CMGALGDTQYF. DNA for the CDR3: TGCATGGGGGCCCTCGGTGATACGCAGTATTTT.